This TCR beta chain is drawn from a study of spatial heterogeneity in lung cancer. For the study at large: Beta-chain sequences consistently outnumbered alpha-chain sequences in detection.

Between the trimmed V and J ends, which lost 7 bases and 0 bases, there was a span of 15 bases. The CDR3 is made up of 15 amino acids. Germline V gene data show CDR1 as SEHNR and CDR2 as FQNEAQ (reference sequence). This clonotype has at least ten counts. TCR cDNA molecules each carried a unique molecular identifier. Each CDR3 protein gets one entry after TCRdb re-called the 5' RACE reads with MiXCR. The table includes about 26,000 distinct CDR3 sequences, around 13% detected once. As for time point: sample taken at primary tumor resection. Material for sequencing was whole RNA from tumor, nontumor lung or frozen PBMC, left unsorted. The donor group consisted of over 60 patients who had untreated, early-stage non-small cell lung cancer.

The source was PBMCs, collected at surgery. The clonotype was recovered from a female donor with early-stage non-small cell lung cancer. The genes are TRBV7-9 and TRBJ2-5; D is possibly TRBD2 (7 bases). As DNA, the CDR3 is TGTGCCAGCATTCGGGGGGCGGACAACCAAGAGACCCAGTACTTC. Translation: CASIRGADNQETQYF. Variable domain in full (rest from reference TRBV7-9 and TRBJ2-5): DTGVSQNPRHKITKRGQNVTFRCDPISEHNRLYWYRQTLGQGPEFLTYFQNEAQLEKSRLLSDRFSAERPKGSFSTLEIQRTEQGDSAMYLCASIRGADNQETQYFGPGTRLLVL.